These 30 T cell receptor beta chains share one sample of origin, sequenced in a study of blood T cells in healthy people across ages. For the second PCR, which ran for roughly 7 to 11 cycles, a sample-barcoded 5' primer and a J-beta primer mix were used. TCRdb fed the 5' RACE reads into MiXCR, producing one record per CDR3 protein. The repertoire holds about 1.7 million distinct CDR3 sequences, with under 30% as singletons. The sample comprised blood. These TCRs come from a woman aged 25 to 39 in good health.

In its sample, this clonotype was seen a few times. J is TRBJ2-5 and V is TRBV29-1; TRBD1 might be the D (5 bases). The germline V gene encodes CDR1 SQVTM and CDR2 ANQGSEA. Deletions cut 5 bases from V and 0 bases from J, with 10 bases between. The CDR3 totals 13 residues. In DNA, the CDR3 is TGCAGCGTTCAGGGTCGGTACCAAGAGACCCAGTACTTC. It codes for CSVQGRYQETQYF.

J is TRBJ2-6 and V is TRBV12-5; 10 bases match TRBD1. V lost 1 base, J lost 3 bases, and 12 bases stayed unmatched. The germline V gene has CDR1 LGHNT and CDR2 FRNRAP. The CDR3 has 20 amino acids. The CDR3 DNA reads TGTGCTAGTGGTTTGGAAATCTTCCGGGACAGGGGTTATGGGGCCAACGTCCTGACTTTC. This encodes CASGLEIFRDRGYGANVLTF.

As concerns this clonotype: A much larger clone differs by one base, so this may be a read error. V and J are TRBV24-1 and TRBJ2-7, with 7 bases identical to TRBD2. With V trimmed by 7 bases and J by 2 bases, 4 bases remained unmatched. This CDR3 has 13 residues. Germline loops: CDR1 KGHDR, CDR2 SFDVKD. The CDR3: CATRGGSPYEQYF. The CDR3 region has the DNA TGTGCCACCAGGGGAGGGAGCCCCTACGAGCAGTACTTC.

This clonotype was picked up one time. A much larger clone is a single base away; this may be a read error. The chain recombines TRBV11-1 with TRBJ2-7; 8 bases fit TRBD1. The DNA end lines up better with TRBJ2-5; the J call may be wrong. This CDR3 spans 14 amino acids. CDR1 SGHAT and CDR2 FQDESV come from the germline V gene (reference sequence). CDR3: CASSTYRGQETQYF. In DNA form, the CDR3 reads TGTGCCAGCAGCACCTACAGGGGGCAAGAGACCCAGTACTTC.

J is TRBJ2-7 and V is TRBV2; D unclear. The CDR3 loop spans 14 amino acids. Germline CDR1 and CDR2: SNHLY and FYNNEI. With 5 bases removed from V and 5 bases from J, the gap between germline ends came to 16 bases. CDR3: CASSPNLSGDEQYF. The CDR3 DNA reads TGTGCCAGCAGTCCGAATCTAAGTGGCGACGAGCAGTACTTC.

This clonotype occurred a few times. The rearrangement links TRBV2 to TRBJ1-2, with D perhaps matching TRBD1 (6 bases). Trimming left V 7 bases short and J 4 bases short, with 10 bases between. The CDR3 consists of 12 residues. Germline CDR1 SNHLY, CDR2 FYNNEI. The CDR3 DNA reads TGTGCCAGCATTGGGGGCCTCTATGGCTACACCTTC. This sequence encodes CASIGGLYGYTF.

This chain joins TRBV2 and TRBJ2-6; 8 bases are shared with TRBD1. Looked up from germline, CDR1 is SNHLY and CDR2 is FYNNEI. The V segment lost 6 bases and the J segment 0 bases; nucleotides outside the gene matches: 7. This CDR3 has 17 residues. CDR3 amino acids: CASSLGQVSSGANVLTF. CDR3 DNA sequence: TGTGCCAGCAGCCTGGGACAGGTCTCCTCTGGGGCCAACGTCCTGACTTTC.

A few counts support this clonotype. The CDR3 region is CSAKGSRDYYNEQFF. CDR3 DNA sequence: TGCAGTGCAAAGGGATCCCGGGACTATTACAATGAGCAGTTCTTC. This sequence joins TRBV20-1 and TRBJ2-1; TRBD2 agrees at 7 bases. The CDR3 covers 15 residues. Germline CDR1 is DFQATT and CDR2 is SNEGSKA (reference sequence). V shed 6 bases, J shed 4 bases, and the junction held 12 bases outside the gene matches.

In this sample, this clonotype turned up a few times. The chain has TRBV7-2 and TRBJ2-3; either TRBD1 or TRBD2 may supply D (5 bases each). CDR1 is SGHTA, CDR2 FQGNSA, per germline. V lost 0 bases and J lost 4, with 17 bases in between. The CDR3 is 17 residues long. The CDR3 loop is CASSLAPGGLPPDTQYF. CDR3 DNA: TGTGCCAGCAGCTTAGCGCCTGGGGGTCTCCCCCCAGATACGCAGTATTTT.

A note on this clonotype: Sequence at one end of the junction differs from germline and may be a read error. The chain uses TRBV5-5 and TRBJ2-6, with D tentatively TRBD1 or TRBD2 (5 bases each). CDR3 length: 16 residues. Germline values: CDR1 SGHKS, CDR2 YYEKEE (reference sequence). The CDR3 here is CASIRDGNSGANVRTF. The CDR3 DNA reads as TGTGCCAGTATACGGGACGGAAACTCTGGGGCCAACGTCCGGACTTTC. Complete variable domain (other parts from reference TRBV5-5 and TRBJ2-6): DAGVTQSPTHLIKTRGQQVTLRCSPISGHKSVSWYQQVLGQGPQFIFQYYEKEERGRGNFPDRFSARQFPNYSSELNVNALLLGDSALYLCASIRDGNSGANVRTFGAGSRLTVL.

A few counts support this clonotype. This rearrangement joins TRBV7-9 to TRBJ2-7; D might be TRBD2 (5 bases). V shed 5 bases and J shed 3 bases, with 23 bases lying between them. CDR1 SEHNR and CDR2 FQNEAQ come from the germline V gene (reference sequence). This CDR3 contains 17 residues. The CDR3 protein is CASSAPRKGDDVYEQYF. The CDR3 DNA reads TGTGCCAGCAGCGCGCCTCGGAAGGGAGATGATGTCTACGAGCAGTACTTC.

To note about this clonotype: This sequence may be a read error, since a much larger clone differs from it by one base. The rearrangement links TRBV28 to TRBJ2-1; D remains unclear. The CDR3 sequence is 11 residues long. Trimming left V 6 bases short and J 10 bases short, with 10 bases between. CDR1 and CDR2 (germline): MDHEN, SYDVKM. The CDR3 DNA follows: TGTGCCAGCAGCCATATCTACGAGCAGTTCTTC. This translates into CASSHIYEQFF.

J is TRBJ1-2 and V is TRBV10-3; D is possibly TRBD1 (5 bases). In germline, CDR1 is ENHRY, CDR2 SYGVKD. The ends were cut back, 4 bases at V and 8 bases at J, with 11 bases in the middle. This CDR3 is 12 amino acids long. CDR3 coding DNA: TGTGCCATCAGTGGAAATCAGGGCGGCTACACCTTC. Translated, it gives CAISGNQGGYTF.

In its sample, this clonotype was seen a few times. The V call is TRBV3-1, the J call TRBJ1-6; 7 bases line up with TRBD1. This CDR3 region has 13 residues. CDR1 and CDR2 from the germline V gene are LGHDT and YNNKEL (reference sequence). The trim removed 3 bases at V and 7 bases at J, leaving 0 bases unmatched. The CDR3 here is CASSHRGNSPLHF. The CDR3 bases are TGTGCCAGCAGCCACAGGGGGAATTCACCCCTCCACTTT. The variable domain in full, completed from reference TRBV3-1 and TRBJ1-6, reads DTAVSQTPKYLVTQMGNDKSIKCEQNLGHDTMYWYKQDSKKFLKIMFSYNNKELIINETVPNRFSPKSPDKAHLNLHINSLELGDSAVYFCASSHRGNSPLHFGNGTRLTVT.

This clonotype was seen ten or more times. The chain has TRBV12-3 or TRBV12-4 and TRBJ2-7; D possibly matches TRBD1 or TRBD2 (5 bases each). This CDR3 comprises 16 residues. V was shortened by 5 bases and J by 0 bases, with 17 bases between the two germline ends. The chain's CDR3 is CASSTTGTISSYEQYF. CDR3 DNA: TGTGCCAGCAGTACAACCGGGACGATTTCCTCCTACGAGCAGTACTTC.

The CDR3 loop reads CASSLTTGMGGYTF. The CDR3 nucleotides read TGTGCCAGCAGTCTAACGACAGGAATGGGGGGCTACACCTTC. The chain has TRBV28 and TRBJ1-2; tentative D call: TRBD1 (6 bases). Looked up from germline, CDR1 is MDHEN and CDR2 is SYDVKM. Trimming removed 5 bases at V and 8 bases at J, with 18 bases between. This CDR3 spans 14 amino acids.

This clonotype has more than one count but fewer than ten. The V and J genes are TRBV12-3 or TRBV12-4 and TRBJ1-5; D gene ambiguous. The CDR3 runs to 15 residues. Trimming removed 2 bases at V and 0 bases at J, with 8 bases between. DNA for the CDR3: TGTGCCAGCAGTTTATCGGTTAATAGCAATCAGCCCCAGCATTTT. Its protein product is CASSLSVNSNQPQHF.

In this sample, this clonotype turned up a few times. Written as DNA, the CDR3 is TGCGCCAGCAGCTTGGTAGTCGAAACAGACCAGTACTTC. Its translation: CASSLVVETDQYF. The chain combines TRBV5-1 with TRBJ2-7; D call uncertain. V was clipped by 0 bases and J by 10 bases, with 14 bases between them. Germline-derived CDR1 and CDR2 are SGHRS and YFSETQ. This CDR3 spans 13 amino acids. Filled out from reference TRBV5-1 and TRBJ2-7, the complete variable domain reads KAGVTQTPRYLIKTRGQQVTLSCSPISGHRSVSWYQQTPGQGLQFLFEYFSETQRNKGNFPGRFSGRQFSNSRSEMNVSTLELGDSALYLCASSLVVETDQYFGPGTRLTVT.

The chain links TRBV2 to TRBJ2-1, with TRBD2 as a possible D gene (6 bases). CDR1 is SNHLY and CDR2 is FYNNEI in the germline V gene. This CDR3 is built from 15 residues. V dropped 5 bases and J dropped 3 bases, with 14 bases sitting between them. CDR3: CASSSLAGLYNEQFF. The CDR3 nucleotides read TGTGCCAGCAGTTCCTTGGCGGGGCTCTACAATGAGCAGTTCTTC.

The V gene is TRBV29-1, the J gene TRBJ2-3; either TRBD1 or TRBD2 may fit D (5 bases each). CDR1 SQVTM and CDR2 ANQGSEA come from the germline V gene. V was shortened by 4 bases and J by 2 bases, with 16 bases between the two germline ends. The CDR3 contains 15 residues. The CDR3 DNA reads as TGCAGCGTTGTCCTAGCAGGGTGGTCCACAGATACGCAGTATTTT. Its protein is CSVVLAGWSTDTQYF.

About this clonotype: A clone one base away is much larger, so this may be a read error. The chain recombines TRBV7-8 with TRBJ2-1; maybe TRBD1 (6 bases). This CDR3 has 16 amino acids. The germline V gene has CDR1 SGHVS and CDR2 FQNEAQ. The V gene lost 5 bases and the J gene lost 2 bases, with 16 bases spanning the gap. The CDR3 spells CASSLRTVGAYNEQFF. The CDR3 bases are TGTGCCAGCAGCCTTCGGACAGTCGGGGCCTACAATGAGCAGTTCTTC.

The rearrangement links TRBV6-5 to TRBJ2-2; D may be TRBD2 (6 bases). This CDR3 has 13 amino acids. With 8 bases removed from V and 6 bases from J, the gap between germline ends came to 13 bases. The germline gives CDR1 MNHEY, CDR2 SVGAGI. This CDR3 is CASGSTSPGELFF. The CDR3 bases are TGTGCCAGCGGGTCGACTAGTCCCGGGGAGCTGTTTTTT.

The CDR3 protein is CSARKTSTETQYF. The CDR3 DNA is TGCAGTGCTAGAAAGACTAGTACGGAGACCCAGTACTTC. The J gene is TRBJ2-5, the V gene TRBV20-1; a weak D match, TRBD2 (6 bases). This CDR3 is 13 amino acids long. With 2 bases removed from V and 5 bases from J, the gap between germline ends came to 12 bases. Germline V lookup: CDR1 DFQATT, CDR2 SNEGSKA (reference sequence).

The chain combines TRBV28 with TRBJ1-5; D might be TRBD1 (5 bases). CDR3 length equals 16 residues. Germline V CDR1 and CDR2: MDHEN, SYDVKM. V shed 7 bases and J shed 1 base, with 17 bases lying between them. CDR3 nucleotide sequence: TGTGCCAGCATTCCTTTCAGGGAGGTGAGCAATCAGCCCCAGCATTTT. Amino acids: CASIPFREVSNQPQHF.

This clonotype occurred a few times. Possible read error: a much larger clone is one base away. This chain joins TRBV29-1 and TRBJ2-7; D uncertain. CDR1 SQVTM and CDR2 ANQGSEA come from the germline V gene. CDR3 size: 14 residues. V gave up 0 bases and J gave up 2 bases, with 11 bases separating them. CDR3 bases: TGCAGCGTTGAAGAGTATAAGGCGCCCTACGAGCAGTACTTC. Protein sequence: CSVEEYKAPYEQYF.

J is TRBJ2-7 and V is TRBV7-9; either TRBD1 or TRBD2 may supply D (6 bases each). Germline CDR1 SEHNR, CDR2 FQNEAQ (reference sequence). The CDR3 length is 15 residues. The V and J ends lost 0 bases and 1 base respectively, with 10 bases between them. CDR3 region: CASSLAPGASYEQYF. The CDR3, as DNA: TGTGCCAGCAGCTTAGCGCCGGGGGCGTCCTACGAGCAGTACTTC. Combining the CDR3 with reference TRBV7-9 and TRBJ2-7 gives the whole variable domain DTGVSQNPRHKITKRGQNVTFRCDPISEHNRLYWYRQTLGQGPEFLTYFQNEAQLEKSRLLSDRFSAERPKGSFSTLEIQRTEQGDSAMYLCASSLAPGASYEQYFGPGTRLTVT.

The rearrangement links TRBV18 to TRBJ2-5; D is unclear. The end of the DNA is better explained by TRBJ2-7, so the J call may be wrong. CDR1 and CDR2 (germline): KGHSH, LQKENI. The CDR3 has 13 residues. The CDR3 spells CASSPSQKGEQYF. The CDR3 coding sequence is TGTGCCAGCTCACCATCACAGAAAGGCGAGCAGTACTTC.

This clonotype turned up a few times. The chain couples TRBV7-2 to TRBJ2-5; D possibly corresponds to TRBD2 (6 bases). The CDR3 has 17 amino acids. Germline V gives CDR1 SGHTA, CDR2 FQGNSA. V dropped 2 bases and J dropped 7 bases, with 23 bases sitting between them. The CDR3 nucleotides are TGTGCCAGCAGCTTACAAGGCGGGCAGGGAGGTTTGGGGACCCAGTACTTC. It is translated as CASSLQGGQGGLGTQYF.

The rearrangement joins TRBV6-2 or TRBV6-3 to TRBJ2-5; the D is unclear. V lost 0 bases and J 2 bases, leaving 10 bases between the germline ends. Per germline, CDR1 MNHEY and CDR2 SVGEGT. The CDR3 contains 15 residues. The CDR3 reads CASSYSGRAQETQYF. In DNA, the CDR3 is TGTGCCAGCAGTTACTCTGGACGGGCTCAAGAGACCCAGTACTTC.

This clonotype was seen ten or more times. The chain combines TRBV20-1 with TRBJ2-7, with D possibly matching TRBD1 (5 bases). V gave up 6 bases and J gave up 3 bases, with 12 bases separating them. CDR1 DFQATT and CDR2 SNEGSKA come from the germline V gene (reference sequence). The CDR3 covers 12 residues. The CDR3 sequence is CSAGQVYYEQYF. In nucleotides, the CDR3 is TGCAGTGCAGGACAAGTCTACTACGAGCAGTACTTC.